This T cell receptor (beta chain) was retrieved from a study of cytomegalovirus exposure and HLA in healthy donors. Study findings and constraints: The study assumed roughly uniform donor sequencing depth for presence/absence analyses.

Remarks on this clone: The antigen is undetermined.

Per germline, CDR1 MNHNS and CDR2 SASEGT. V was shortened by 5 bases and J by 0 bases, with 8 bases between the two germline ends. The CDR3 totals 14 residues. The PCR had 60 Vbeta and 13 Jbeta primers. Some clones are missing from TCRdb's copy, which holds only in-frame ones; the method was immunoSEQ multiplex PCR. This repertoire shows approximately 100,000 clones, 65% found once; its top ten account for 3.8%. V and J are TRBV6-1 and TRBJ1-5; tentatively, D is TRBD1 (6 bases). The receptor comes from a man aged 25 to 40 in good health and CMV-seropositive. Sequences were obtained from PBMCs. The CDR3 region has the DNA TGTGCCAGCAGTACAGGGTATAGCAATCAGCCCCAGCATTTT. Its translation: CASSTGYSNQPQHF.